This TCR beta chain appears in the sequencing data of a study of T-cell reconstitution after alpha-beta-depleted transplantation in children. The V gene's germline CDR1 is SGHTA and CDR2 FQGNSA. Trimming took 2 bases from V and 0 from J, leaving 11 bases between them. CDR3 length: 15 amino acids. Broader study findings: Expanded clones from the graft, numbering several hundred, reportedly supplied alpha-beta T cells about two months after transplant.

Preparing the TCRbeta library involved the use of unique molecular identifiers. One entry per CDR3 protein, called by TCRdb with MiXCR from the PCR reads. This sample yields around 490,000 distinct CDR3 sequences, of which about an eighth are seen a single time; 13% to 15% belongs to the top ten. As for this clonotype: Its antigen remains unidentified.

The chain has TRBV7-2 and TRBJ2-7, with D perhaps TRBD1 (6 bases). The clonotype was recovered from a female patient aged 2 to 10 who had a stem cell transplant for aplastic anemia, so the T cells may come from the graft donor. This sample comprised PBMCs, mostly from graft donor cells, obtained 180 days after TCRalphabeta/CD19-depleted stem cell transplant. The chain's CDR3 is CASSLRQGSSYEQYV. As DNA, the CDR3 is TGTGCCAGCAGCTTAAGGCAGGGGAGCTCCTACGAGCAGTACGTC.